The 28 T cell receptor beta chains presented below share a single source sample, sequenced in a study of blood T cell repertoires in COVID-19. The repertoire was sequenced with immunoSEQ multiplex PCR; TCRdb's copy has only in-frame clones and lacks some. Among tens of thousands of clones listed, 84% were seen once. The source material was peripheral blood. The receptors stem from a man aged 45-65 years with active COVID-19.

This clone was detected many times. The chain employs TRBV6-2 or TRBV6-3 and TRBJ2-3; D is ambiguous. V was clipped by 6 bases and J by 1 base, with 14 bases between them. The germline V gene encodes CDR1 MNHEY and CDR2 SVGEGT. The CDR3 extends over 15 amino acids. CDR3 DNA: TGTGCCAGCAGCGACTTCCAAGCAGGCACAGATACGCAGTATTTT. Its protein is CASSDFQAGTDTQYF.

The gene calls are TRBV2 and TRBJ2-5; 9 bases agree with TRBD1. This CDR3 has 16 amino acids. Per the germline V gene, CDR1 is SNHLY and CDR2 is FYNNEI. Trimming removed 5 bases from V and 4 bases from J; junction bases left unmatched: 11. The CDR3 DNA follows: TGTGCCAGCAGTAAATTACAGGGGGCAGGGGGAGAGACCCAGTACTTC. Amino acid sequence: CASSKLQGAGGETQYF.

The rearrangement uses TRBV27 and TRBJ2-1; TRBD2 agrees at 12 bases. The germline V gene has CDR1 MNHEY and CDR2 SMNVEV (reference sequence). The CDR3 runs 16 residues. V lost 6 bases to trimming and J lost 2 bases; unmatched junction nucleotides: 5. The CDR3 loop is CASRLAGGLAYNEQFF. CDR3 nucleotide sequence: TGTGCCAGCAGACTAGCGGGGGGTCTCGCCTACAATGAGCAGTTCTTC.

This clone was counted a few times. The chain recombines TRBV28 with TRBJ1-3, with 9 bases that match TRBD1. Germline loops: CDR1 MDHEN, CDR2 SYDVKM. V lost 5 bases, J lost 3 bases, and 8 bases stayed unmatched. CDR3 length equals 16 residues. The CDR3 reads CASSRPQGANGNTIYF. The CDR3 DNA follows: TGTGCCAGCAGTCGCCCACAGGGGGCTAATGGAAACACCATATATTTT.

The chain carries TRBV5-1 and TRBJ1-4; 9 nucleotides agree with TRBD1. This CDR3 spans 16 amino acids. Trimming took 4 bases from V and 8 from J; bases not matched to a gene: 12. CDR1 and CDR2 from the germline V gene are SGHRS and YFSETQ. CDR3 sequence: CASSGRDRVGKEKLFF. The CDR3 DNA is TGCGCCAGCAGCGGCCGGGACAGGGTGGGCAAAGAAAAACTGTTTTTT.

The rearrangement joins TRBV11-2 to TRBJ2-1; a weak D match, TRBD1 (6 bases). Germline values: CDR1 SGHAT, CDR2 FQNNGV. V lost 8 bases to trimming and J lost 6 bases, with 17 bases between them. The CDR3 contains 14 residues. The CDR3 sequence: CASRSAGALNEQFF. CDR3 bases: TGTGCCAGCCGCTCTGCAGGGGCTCTCAATGAGCAGTTCTTC.

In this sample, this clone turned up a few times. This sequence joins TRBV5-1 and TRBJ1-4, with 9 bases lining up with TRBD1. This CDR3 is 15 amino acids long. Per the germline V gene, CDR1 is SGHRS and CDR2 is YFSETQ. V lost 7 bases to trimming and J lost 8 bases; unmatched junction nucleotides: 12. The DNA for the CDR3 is TGCGCCAGCGCCGTCGTGGGACAGGGTGGGGAAAAACTGTTTTTT. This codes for CASAVVGQGGEKLFF.

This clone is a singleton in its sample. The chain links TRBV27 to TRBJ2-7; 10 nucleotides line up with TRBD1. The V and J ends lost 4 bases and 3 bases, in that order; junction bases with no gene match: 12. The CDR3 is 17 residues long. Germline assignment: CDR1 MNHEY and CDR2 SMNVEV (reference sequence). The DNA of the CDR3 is TGTGCCAGCAGTTCCTTTATCTCGACAGGGGGCGGCTACGAGCAGTACTTC. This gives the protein CASSSFISTGGGYEQYF.

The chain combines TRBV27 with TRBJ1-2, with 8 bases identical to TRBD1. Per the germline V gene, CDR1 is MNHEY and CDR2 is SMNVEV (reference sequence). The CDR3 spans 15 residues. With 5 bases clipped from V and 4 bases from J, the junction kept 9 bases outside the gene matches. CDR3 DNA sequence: TGTGCCAGCAGTCCAAGACAGGGGTGGCCCTATGGCTACACCTTC. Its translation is CASSPRQGWPYGYTF.

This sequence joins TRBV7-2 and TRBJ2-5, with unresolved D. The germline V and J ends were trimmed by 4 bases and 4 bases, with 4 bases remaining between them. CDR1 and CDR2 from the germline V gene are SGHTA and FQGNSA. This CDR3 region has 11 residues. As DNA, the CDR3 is TGTGCCAGCAGCTGGGCAGAGACCCAGTACTTC. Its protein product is CASSWAETQYF.

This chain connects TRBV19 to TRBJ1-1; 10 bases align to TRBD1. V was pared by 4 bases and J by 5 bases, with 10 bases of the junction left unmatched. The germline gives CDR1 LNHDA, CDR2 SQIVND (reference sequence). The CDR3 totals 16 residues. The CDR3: CASSKRPGQGKTEAFF. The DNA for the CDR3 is TGTGCCAGTAGTAAACGACCGGGACAGGGGAAGACTGAAGCTTTCTTT.

DNA of the CDR3: TGTGCCAGCAGCTTCCGACATTCCTACAATGAGCAGTTCTTC. It codes for CASSFRHSYNEQFF. The chain joins TRBV5-5 to TRBJ2-1; D call uncertain. CDR1 SGHKS and CDR2 YYEKEE come from the germline V gene (reference sequence). CDR3 size: 14 residues. V lost 2 bases to trimming and J lost 1 base, with 7 bases between them.

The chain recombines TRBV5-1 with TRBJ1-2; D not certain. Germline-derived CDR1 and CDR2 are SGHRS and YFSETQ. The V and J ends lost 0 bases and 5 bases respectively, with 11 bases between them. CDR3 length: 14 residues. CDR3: CASSLDRSLYGYTF. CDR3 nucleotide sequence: TGCGCCAGCAGCTTGGATCGGTCGTTATATGGCTACACCTTC.

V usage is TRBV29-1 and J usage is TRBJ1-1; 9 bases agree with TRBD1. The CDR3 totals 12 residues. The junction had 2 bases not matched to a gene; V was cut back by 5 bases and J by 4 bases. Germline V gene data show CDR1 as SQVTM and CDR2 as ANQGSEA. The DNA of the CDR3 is TGCAGCGTTTACAGGGGGCCCACTGAAGCTTTCTTT. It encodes CSVYRGPTEAFF.

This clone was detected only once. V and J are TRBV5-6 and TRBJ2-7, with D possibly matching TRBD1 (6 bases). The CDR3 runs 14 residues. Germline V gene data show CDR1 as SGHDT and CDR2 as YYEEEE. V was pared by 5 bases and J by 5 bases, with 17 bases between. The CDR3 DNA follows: TGTGCCAGCAGGCCGTTGGGGGCGGGTAACGAGCAGTACTTC. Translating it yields CASRPLGAGNEQYF.

The CDR3 protein is CASSYRPPGGPTEAFF. CDR3 coding DNA: TGTGCCAGCAGTTACCGCCCCCCGGGGGGCCCCACTGAAGCTTTCTTT. This chain connects TRBV6-6 to TRBJ1-1; D is possibly TRBD1 (6 bases). With 2 bases removed from V and 4 bases from J, the gap between germline ends came to 17 bases. The CDR3 runs 16 residues. Germline assignment: CDR1 MNHNY and CDR2 SVGAGI (reference sequence).

In DNA form, the CDR3 reads TGTGCCAGCAGCACCTTAGCGGGCCCCTATGAGACCCAGTACTTC. Amino acid sequence: CASSTLAGPYETQYF. The chain employs TRBV7-6 and TRBJ2-5; 7 positions match TRBD2. J lost 5 bases, V lost 5 bases, and 11 bases had no gene match. Germline V gene lookup returns CDR1 SGHVS and CDR2 FNYEAQ. CDR3 length: 15 residues. Supplemented by reference TRBV7-6 and TRBJ2-5, the full variable domain reads GAGVSQSPRYKVTKRGQDVALRCDPISGHVSLYWYRQALGQGPEFLTYFNYEAQQDKSGLPNDRFSAERPEGSISTLTIQRTEQRDSAMYRCASSTLAGPYETQYFGPGTRLLVL.

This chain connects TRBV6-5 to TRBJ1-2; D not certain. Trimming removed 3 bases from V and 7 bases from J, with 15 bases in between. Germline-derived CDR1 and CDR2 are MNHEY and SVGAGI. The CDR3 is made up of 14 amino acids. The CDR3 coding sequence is TGTGCCAGCAGTTATTCTCGGTGGGCCGTTGGCTACACCTTC. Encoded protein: CASSYSRWAVGYTF.

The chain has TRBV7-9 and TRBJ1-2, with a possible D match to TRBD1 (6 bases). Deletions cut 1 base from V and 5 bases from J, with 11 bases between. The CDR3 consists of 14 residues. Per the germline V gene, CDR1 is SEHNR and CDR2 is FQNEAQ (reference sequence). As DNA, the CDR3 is TGTGCCAGCAGCTTAGGTCATCAGGGGTATGGCTACACCTTC. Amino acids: CASSLGHQGYGYTF.

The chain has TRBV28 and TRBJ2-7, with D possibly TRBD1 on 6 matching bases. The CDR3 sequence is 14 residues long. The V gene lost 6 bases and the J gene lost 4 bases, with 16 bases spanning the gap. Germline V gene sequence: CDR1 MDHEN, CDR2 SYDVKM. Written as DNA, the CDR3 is TGTGCCAGCAGCGTCCCCGGGACAACATACGAGCAGTACTTC. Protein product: CASSVPGTTYEQYF.

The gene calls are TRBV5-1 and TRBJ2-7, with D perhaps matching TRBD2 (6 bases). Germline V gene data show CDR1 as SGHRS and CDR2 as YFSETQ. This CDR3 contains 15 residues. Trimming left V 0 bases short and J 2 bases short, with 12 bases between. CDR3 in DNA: TGCGCCAGCAGCTTGGAGCCAGGAGGGGCCTACGAGCAGTACTTC. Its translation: CASSLEPGGAYEQYF.

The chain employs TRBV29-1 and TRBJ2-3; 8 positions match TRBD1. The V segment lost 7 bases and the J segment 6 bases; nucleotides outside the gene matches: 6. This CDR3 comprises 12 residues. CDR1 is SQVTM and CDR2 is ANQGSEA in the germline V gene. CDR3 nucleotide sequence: TGCAGCGGGGGACAGGTCACGGATACGCAGTATTTT. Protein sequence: CSGGQVTDTQYF.

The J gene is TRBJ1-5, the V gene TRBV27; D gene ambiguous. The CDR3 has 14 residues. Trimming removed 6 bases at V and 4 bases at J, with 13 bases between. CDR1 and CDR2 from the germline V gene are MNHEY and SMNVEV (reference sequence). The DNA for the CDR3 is TGTGCCAGCAGAGGAGGCGGGGAAAATCAGCCCCAGCATTTT. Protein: CASRGGGENQPQHF.

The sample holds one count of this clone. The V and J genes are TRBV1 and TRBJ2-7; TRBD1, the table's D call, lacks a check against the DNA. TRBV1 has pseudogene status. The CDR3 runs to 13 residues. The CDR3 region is CTSSEGQPYEQYF. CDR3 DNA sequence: TGCACCAGCAGCGAGGGACAACCCTACGAGCAGTACTTC.

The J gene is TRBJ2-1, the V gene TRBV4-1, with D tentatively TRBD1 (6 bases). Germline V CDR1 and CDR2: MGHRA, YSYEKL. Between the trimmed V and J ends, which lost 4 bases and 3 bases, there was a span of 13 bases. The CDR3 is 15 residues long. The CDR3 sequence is CASSPPEGVYNEQFF. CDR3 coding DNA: TGCGCCAGCAGCCCCCCAGAGGGGGTCTACAATGAGCAGTTCTTC.

This CDR3 reads CASSETTGRAEKLFF. DNA of the CDR3: TGTGCCAGTAGTGAAACGACAGGGAGAGCTGAAAAACTGTTTTTT. This chain uses TRBV19 with TRBJ1-4; TRBD1 matches at 7 bases. In germline, CDR1 is LNHDA, CDR2 SQIVND (reference sequence). The CDR3 runs 15 residues. The J segment lost 7 bases and the V segment lost 5 bases, leaving 10 bases of the junction unmatched.

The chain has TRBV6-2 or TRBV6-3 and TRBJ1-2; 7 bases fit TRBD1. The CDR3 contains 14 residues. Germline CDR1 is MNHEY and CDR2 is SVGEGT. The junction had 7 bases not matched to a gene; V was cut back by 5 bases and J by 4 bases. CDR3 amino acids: CASSPEDRIYGYTF. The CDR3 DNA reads TGTGCCAGCAGTCCGGAGGACAGGATCTATGGCTACACCTTC.

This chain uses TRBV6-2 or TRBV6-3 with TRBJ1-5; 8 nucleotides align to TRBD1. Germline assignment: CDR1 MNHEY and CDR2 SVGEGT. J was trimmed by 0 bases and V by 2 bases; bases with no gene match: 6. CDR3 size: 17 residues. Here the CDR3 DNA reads TGTGCCAGCAGTTACCGGACAGGGCCTTATAGCAATCAGCCCCAGCATTTT. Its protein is CASSYRTGPYSNQPQHF.